Below, 17 T cell receptor beta chains from the same sample are listed, as sequenced in a study of shared clonotypes between healthy human individuals. Using immunoSEQ multiplex PCR, the repertoire was profiled, and TCRdb retains in-frame clones only, with some absent. This sample has roughly 1,100,000 clones, with around 76% found just once. Sequenced material: memory CD4+ T cells sorted from blood. The sample's subset: CD45RA-negative fraction. These receptor sequences come from a man aged 18 to 29 in good health.

The rearrangement links TRBV5-4 to TRBJ2-1, with 8 bases that match TRBD2. CDR3 size: 16 residues. Germline V gives CDR1 SGHNT, CDR2 YYREEE (reference sequence). The V gene end was trimmed by 4 bases and the J gene end by 0 bases; junction bases not matched to a gene: 6. The CDR3 reads CASSLNSGSSYNEQFF. In DNA form, the CDR3 reads TGTGCCAGCAGCCTCAACAGCGGGAGCTCCTACAATGAGCAGTTCTTC.

This chain connects TRBV6-1 to TRBJ2-3; the D gene is possibly TRBD2 (5 bases). Between the trimmed V and J ends, which lost 2 bases and 8 bases, there was a span of 14 bases. The V gene's germline CDR1 is MNHNS and CDR2 SASEGT. The CDR3 is 14 amino acids. CDR3 amino acids: CASSESSGFGTQYF. CDR3 nucleotides: TGTGCCAGCAGTGAATCTTCGGGGTTTGGTACGCAGTATTTT.

The chain recombines TRBV5-1 with TRBJ2-1; D is unresolved. Germline CDR1 and CDR2: SGHRS and YFSETQ. V was pared by 0 bases and J by 2 bases, with 12 bases between. The CDR3 is 16 amino acids. As DNA, the CDR3 is TGCGCCAGCAGCTTGGGCGATCGCAATGCCTACAATGAGCAGTTCTTC. Its translation is CASSLGDRNAYNEQFF.

The chain uses TRBV2 and TRBJ2-2; D may be TRBD1 or TRBD2 (5 bases each). Germline V gives CDR1 SNHLY, CDR2 FYNNEI. V lost 2 bases and J 4 bases, leaving 11 bases between the germline ends. CDR3 length equals 15 residues. CDR3 residues: CASSERGVITGELFF. CDR3 sequence (DNA): TGTGCCAGCAGTGAACGAGGGGTCATCACCGGGGAGCTGTTTTTT.

The chain couples TRBV4-3 to TRBJ2-2, with TRBD1 matching 10 bases. The V and J ends lost 3 bases and 4 bases, in that order; junction bases with no gene match: 5. The CDR3 covers 16 residues. Germline CDR1 is LGHNA and CDR2 is YSLEER. CDR3 nucleotides: TGCGCCAGCAGCCAGGACAGGGGGTTGAGCACCGGGGAGCTGTTTTTT. Protein sequence: CASSQDRGLSTGELFF.

This chain joins TRBV19 and TRBJ2-2, with D tentatively TRBD1 (6 bases). CDR3 size: 15 residues. The germline V and J ends were trimmed by 6 bases and 0 bases, with 11 bases remaining between them. The germline V gene has CDR1 LNHDA and CDR2 SQIVND (reference sequence). The CDR3 protein is CASSTDRPNTGELFF. DNA of the CDR3: TGTGCCAGTAGCACGGACAGACCGAACACCGGGGAGCTGTTTTTT.

The V gene is TRBV29-1, the J gene TRBJ2-7; 7 bases align to TRBD2. V was pared by 4 bases and J by 0 bases, with 6 bases of the junction left unmatched. Germline-derived CDR1 and CDR2 are SQVTM and ANQGSEA. The CDR3 length is 14 residues. CDR3 nucleotides: TGCAGCGTTGGCGGGAGCACCGCCTCCTACGAGCAGTACTTC. As protein: CSVGGSTASYEQYF.

This clone was seen only once. CDR3 nucleotides: TGCGCCAGCAGTCAGGCTACCTACGAGCAGTACTTC. Its protein product is CASSQATYEQYF. V is TRBV10-2 and J is TRBJ2-5; no clear D gene. The J call may not be correct, given that the DNA end is closer to TRBJ2-7. The CDR3 totals 12 residues. Germline V gene data show CDR1 as WSHSY and CDR2 as SAAADI.

This chain links TRBV19 with TRBJ2-2; no reliable D call. With 6 bases removed from V and 8 bases from J, the gap between germline ends came to 13 bases. The CDR3 extends over 13 amino acids. Germline CDR1 LNHDA, CDR2 SQIVND (reference sequence). CDR3: CASSIRVSGELFF. CDR3 coding DNA: TGTGCCAGTAGCATTAGGGTATCTGGGGAGCTGTTTTTT.

About this clone: At the DNA level, this CDR3 is encoded by other sequences in the same sample as well. The rearrangement links TRBV28 to TRBJ2-3; 9 bases agree with TRBD2. Germline lookup yields CDR1 MDHEN and CDR2 SYDVKM. The CDR3 length is 15 residues. The V segment lost 3 bases and the J segment 1 base; nucleotides outside the gene matches: 2. This CDR3 is CASSLRGGGTDTQYF. Written as DNA, the CDR3 is TGTGCCAGCAGTTTGCGGGGGGGCGGCACAGATACGCAGTATTTT.

The J gene is TRBJ1-1, the V gene TRBV29-1, with TRBD1 as a possible D gene (5 bases). This CDR3 is 12 amino acids long. V was pared by 4 bases and J by 6 bases, with 12 bases between. Looked up from germline, CDR1 is SQVTM and CDR2 is ANQGSEA. CDR3 protein: CSVVQPGAEAFF. CDR3 nucleotides: TGCAGCGTTGTCCAGCCGGGGGCTGAAGCTTTCTTT.

The chain is built from TRBV5-1 and TRBJ2-3; 8 positions agree with TRBD2. Germline assignment: CDR1 SGHRS and CDR2 YFSETQ. The CDR3 is 13 residues long. Losses at the gene ends were 0 bases for V and 9 bases for J; bases not matched to a gene: 3. The chain's CDR3 is CASSLVRLATQYF. In DNA form, the CDR3 reads TGCGCCAGCAGCTTGGTACGACTAGCGACGCAGTATTTT.

This rearrangement joins TRBV18 to TRBJ1-1; the D is unclear. The germline V gene encodes CDR1 KGHSH and CDR2 LQKENI. V was shortened by 2 bases and J by 1 base, with 11 bases between the two germline ends. This CDR3 is built from 15 residues. In DNA form, the CDR3 reads TGTGCCAGCTCACCAACCACTCTTGGGAACACTGAAGCTTTCTTT. Translated: CASSPTTLGNTEAFF.

This clone appeared a few times. The chain combines TRBV7-9 with TRBJ1-4, with D hard to call. The CDR3 spans 11 residues. The V gene's germline CDR1 is SEHNR and CDR2 FQNEAQ (reference sequence). Between the trimmed V and J ends, which lost 7 bases and 8 bases, there was a span of 8 bases. CDR3 protein: CASTQTEKLFF. DNA of the CDR3: TGTGCCAGCACCCAGACGGAAAAACTGTTTTTT. The variable domain in full, with the rest retrieved from reference TRBV7-9 and TRBJ1-4, is DTGVSQNPRHKITKRGQNVTFRCDPISEHNRLYWYRQTLGQGPEFLTYFQNEAQLEKSRLLSDRFSAERPKGSFSTLEIQRTEQGDSAMYLCASTQTEKLFFGSGTQLSVL.

This clone was observed a few times. Additional DNA sequences in this sample encode the identical CDR3. The gene calls are TRBV18 and TRBJ2-7; unclear D gene. Germline CDR1 and CDR2: KGHSH and LQKENI. CDR3 length: 12 amino acids. V lost 3 bases to trimming and J lost 3 bases, with 6 bases between them. CDR3 protein: CASSPSNYEQYF. DNA for the CDR3: TGTGCCAGCTCACCTAGTAACTACGAGCAGTACTTC.

A word on this clone: Other DNA variants within this sample encode the same CDR3. This chain connects TRBV18 to TRBJ1-2; no clear D gene. Germline CDR1 and CDR2: KGHSH and LQKENI. Trimming cost V 0 bases and J 0 bases, with 5 bases left between them. This CDR3 is 14 amino acids long. This CDR3 is CASSPPAANYGYTF. CDR3 nucleotides: TGTGCCAGCTCACCACCGGCGGCTAACTATGGCTACACCTTC.

The rearrangement links TRBV9 to TRBJ1-6; D call uncertain. The V gene's germline CDR1 is SGDLS and CDR2 YYNGEE. The CDR3 spans 14 residues. The V and J ends lost 0 bases and 10 bases respectively, with 11 bases between them. The CDR3: CASSVGTEGSPLHF. The CDR3 DNA reads TGTGCCAGCAGCGTAGGGACCGAGGGATCACCCCTCCACTTT.